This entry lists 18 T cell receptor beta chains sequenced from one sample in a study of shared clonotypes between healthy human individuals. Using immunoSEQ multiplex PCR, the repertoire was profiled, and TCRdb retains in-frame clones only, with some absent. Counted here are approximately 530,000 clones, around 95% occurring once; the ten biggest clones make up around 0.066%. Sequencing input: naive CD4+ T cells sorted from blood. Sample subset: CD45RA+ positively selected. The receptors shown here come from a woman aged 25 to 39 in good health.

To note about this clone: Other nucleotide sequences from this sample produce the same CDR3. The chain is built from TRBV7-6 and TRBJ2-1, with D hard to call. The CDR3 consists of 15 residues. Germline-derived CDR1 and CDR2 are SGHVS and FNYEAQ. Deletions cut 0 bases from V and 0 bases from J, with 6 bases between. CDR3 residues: CASSLAGSSYNEQFF. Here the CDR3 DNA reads TGTGCCAGCAGCTTAGCGGGAAGCTCCTACAATGAGCAGTTCTTC. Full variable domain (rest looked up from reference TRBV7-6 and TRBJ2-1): GAGVSQSPRYKVTKRGQDVALRCDPISGHVSLYWYRQALGQGPEFLTYFNYEAQQDKSGLPNDRFSAERPEGSISTLTIQRTEQRDSAMYRCASSLAGSSYNEQFFGPGTRLTVL.

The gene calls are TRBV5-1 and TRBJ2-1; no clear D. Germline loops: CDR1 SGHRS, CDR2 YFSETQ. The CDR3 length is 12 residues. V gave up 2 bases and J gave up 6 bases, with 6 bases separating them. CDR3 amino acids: CASSFGSNEQFF. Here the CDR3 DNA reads TGCGCCAGCAGCTTCGGTAGCAATGAGCAGTTCTTC.

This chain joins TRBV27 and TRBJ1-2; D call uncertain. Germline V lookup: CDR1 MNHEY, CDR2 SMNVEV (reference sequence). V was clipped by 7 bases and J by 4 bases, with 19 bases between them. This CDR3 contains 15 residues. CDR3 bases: TGTGCCAGCACTCTAGCCCCAGGTAGCCTCTATGGCTACACCTTC. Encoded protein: CASTLAPGSLYGYTF.

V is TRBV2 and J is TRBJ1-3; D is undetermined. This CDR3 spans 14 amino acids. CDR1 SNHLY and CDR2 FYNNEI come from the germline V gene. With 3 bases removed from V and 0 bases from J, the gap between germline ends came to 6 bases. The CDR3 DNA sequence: TGTGCCAGCAGTGAGGTGAGCTCTGGAAACACCATATATTTT. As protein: CASSEVSSGNTIYF. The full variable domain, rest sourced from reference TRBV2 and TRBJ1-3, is EPEVTQTPSHQVTQMGQEVILRCVPISNHLYFYWYRQILGQKVEFLVSFYNNEISEKSEIFDDQFSVERPDGSNFTLKIRSTKLEDSAMYFCASSEVSSGNTIYFGEGSWLTVV.

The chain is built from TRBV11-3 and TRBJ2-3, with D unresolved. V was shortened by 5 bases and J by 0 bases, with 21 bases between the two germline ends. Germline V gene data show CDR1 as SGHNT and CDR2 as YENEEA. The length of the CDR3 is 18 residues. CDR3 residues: CASSQSDGIGPSTDTQYF. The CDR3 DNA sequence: TGTGCCAGCAGCCAGTCTGATGGTATTGGTCCTAGCACAGATACGCAGTATTTT.

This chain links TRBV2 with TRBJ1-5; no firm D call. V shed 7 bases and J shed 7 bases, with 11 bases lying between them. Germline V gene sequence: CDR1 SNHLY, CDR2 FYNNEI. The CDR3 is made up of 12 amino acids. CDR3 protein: CASTLPGQPQHF. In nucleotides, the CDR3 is TGTGCCAGCACTTTACCGGGGCAGCCCCAGCATTTT.

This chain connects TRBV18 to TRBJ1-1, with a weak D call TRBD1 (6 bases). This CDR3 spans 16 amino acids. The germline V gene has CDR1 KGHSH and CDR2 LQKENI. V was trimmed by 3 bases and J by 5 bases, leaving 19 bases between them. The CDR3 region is CASSPNRDTRKTEAFF. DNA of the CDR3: TGTGCCAGCTCACCCAACCGGGACACCCGAAAGACTGAAGCTTTCTTT.

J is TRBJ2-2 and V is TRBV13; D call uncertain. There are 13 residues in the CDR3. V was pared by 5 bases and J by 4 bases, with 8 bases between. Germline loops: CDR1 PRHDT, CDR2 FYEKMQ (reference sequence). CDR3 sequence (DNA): TGTGCCAGCAGCGCGGAGATCACCGGGGAGCTGTTTTTT. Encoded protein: CASSAEITGELFF.

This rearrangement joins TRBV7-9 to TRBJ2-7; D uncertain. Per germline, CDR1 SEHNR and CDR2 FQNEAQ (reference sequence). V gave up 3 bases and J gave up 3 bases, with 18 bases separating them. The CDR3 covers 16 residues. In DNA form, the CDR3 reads TGTGCCAGCAGCTTGGAGACCACGGGCCGACGCTACGAGCAGTACTTC. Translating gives CASSLETTGRRYEQYF.

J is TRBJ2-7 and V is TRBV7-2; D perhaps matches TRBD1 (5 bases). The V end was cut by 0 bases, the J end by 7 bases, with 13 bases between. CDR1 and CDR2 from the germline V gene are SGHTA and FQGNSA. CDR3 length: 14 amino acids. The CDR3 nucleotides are TGTGCCAGCAGCTTAGCCAGGGCGAGTAGGGAGCAGTACTTC. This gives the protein CASSLARASREQYF.

In DNA form, the CDR3 reads TGTGCCAGCAGCCCGGGAGCGGGATCTAACAATGAGCAGTTCTTC. Translated, it gives CASSPGAGSNNEQFF. The rearrangement joins TRBV7-9 to TRBJ2-1; 7 bases map to TRBD2. The CDR3 covers 15 residues. The V segment lost 5 bases and the J segment 5 bases; nucleotides outside the gene matches: 9. The germline gives CDR1 SEHNR, CDR2 FQNEAQ (reference sequence).

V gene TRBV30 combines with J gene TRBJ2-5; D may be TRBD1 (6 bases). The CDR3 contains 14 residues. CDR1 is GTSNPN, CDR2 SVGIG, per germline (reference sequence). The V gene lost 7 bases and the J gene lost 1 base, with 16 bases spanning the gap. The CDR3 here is CAYYRRDTQETQYF. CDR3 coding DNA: TGTGCCTACTACCGCCGGGACACCCAAGAGACCCAGTACTTC.

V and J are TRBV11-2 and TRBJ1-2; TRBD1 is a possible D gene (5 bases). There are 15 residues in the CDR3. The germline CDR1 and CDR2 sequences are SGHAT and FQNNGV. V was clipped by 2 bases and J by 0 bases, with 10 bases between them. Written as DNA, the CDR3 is TGTGCCAGCAGCTTACTAACAGGTCCTAACTATGGCTACACCTTC. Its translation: CASSLLTGPNYGYTF.

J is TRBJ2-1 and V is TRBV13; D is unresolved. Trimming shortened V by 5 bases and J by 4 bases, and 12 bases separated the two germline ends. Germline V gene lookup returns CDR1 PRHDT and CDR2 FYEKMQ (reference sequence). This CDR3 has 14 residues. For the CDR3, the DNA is TGTGCCAGCAGCGAAACAAGAAGATACAATGAGCAGTTCTTC. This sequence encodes CASSETRRYNEQFF.

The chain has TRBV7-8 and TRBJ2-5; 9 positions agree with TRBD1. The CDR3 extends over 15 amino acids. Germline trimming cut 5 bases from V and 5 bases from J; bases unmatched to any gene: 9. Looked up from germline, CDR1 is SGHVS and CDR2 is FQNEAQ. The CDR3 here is CASSPRTGAGETQYF. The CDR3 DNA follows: TGTGCCAGCAGCCCTCGGACAGGGGCCGGGGAGACCCAGTACTTC. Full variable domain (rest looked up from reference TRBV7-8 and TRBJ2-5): GAGVSQSPRYKVAKRGQDVALRCDPISGHVSLFWYQQALGQGPEFLTYFQNEAQLDKSGLPSDRFFAERPEGSVSTLKIQRTQQEDSAVYLCASSPRTGAGETQYFGPGTRLLVL.

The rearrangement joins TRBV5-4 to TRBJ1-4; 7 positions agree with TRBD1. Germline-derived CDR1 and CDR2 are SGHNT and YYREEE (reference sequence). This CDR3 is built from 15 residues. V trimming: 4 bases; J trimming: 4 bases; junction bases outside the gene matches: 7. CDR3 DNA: TGTGCCAGCAGCCTCCAGACAGGGCGTAATGAAAAACTGTTTTTT. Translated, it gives CASSLQTGRNEKLFF.

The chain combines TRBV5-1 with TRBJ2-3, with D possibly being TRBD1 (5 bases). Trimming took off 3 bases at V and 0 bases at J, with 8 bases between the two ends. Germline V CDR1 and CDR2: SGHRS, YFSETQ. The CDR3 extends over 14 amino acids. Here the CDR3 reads CASSSRQSTDTQYF. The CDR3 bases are TGCGCCAGCAGCTCCAGACAGAGCACAGATACGCAGTATTTT.

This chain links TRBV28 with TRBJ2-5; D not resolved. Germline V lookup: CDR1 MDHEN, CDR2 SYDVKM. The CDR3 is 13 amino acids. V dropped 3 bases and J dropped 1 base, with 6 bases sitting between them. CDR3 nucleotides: TGTGCCAGCAGTTTCACGGTCCAAGAGACCCAGTACTTC. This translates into CASSFTVQETQYF.